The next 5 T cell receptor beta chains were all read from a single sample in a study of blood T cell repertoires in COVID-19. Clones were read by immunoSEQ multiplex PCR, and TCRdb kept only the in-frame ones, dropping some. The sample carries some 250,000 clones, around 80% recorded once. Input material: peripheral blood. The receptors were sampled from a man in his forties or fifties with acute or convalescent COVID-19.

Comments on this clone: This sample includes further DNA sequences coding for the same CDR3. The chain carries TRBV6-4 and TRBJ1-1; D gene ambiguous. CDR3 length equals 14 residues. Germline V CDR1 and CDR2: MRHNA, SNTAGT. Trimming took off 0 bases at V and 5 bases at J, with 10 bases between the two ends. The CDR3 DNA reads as TGTGCCAGCAGTGACTCAAGTAGAGGAACTGAAGCTTTCTTT. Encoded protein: CASSDSSRGTEAFF.

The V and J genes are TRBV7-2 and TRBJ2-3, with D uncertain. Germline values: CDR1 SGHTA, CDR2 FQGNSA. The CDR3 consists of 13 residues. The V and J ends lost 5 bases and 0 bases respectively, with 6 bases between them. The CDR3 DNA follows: TGTGCCAGCAGCAGCGCAAGCACAGATACGCAGTATTTT. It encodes CASSSASTDTQYF.

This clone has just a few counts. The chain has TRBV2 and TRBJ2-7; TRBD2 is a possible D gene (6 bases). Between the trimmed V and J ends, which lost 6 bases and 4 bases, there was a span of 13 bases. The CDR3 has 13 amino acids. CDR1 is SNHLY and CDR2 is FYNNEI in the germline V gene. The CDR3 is CASSPRGGYEQYF. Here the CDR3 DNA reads TGTGCCAGCAGCCCGCGGGGCGGGTACGAGCAGTACTTC.

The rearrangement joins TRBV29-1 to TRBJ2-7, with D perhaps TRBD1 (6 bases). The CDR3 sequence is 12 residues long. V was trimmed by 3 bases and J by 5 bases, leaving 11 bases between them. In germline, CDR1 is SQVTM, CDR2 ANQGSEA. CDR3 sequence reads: CSVDDRSDEQYF. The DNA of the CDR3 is TGCAGCGTTGATGACAGGTCGGACGAGCAGTACTTC.

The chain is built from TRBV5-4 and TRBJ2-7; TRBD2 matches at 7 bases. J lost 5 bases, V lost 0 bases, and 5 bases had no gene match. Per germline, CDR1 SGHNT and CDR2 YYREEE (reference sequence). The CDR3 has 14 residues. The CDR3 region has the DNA TGTGCCAGCAGCTTGGACGGGAGGATTGACGAGCAGTACTTC. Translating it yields CASSLDGRIDEQYF.